The TCR beta chain described here comes from a study of blood T cells in healthy people across ages. This CDR3 has 15 amino acids. The J segment lost 5 bases and the V segment lost 4 bases, leaving 9 bases of the junction unmatched. Germline CDR1 DFQATT, CDR2 SNEGSKA (reference sequence). A second PCR, run for roughly 7 to 11 cycles, used a sample-barcoded 5' primer plus a J-beta primer mix. TCRdb reprocessed the 5' RACE reads via MiXCR and lists one record per CDR3 protein. This sample yields about 1.1 million distinct CDR3 sequences, of which roughly two fifths are seen a single time; around 13% belongs to the top ten. This clonotype was seen only a few times.

Specimen: blood. The source of this sequence is a man aged 18 to 29 in good health. The chain joins TRBV20-1 to TRBJ2-3; 10 bases are a match to TRBD2. CDR3 DNA: TGCAGTGCTACTCAACTAGCGGGGCCCCTAGATACGCAGTATTTT. It is translated as CSATQLAGPLDTQYF.